This T cell receptor beta chain was sequenced during a study of blood T cell repertoires in COVID-19. Assay: immunoSEQ multiplex PCR; the TCRdb copy retains only in-frame clones and omits some. This table has roughly 410,000 clones, around 89% appearing once. The receptor was isolated from a woman between 40 and 50 years old with COVID-19, enrolled during active disease. Sequencing used peripheral blood.

DNA for the CDR3: TGTGCCAGCAGTGTAGCGGGAGTTATGGTTAATGAGCAGTTCTTC. It translates to CASSVAGVMVNEQFF. The chain is built from TRBV28 and TRBJ2-1; TRBD2 matches 9 bases. The CDR3 is 15 residues long. From germline, CDR1 is MDHEN and CDR2 SYDVKM. The trim removed 5 bases at V and 7 bases at J, leaving 9 bases unmatched.